The 19 T cell receptor beta chains below were found in one sample sequenced in a study of OX40 agonist ivuxolimab in advanced cancers. TCRdb keeps only in-frame clones here, not all; method: immunoSEQ multiplex PCR. In the table there are 35,000 to 50,000 clones, 75% to 90% of which are singletons. The source was CD4+ or CD8+ T cells sorted from blood, collected in a trial of the OX40 agonist ivuxolimab. These receptors all stem from an adult with an advanced solid tumor such as melanoma, head and neck, liver or kidney cancer.

The gene calls are TRBV7-2 and TRBJ2-1, with a weak D call TRBD2 (5 bases). The length of the CDR3 is 15 residues. V lost 4 bases to trimming and J lost 3 bases, with 13 bases between them. Germline-derived CDR1 and CDR2 are SGHTA and FQGNSA. CDR3 sequence (DNA): TGTGCCAGCAGCTCGACCGCCACTAGCTACAATGAGCAGTTCTTC. As protein: CASSSTATSYNEQFF. The variable domain in full, with the rest retrieved from reference TRBV7-2 and TRBJ2-1, is GAGVSQSPSNKVTEKGKDVELRCDPISGHTALYWYRQSLGQGLEFLIYFQGNSAPDKSGLPSDRFSAERTGGSVSTLTIQRTQQEDSAVYLCASSSTATSYNEQFFGPGTRLTVL.

This clone was detected once. The genes are TRBV5-5 and TRBJ1-3, with a possible D match to TRBD1 (5 bases). V lost 2 bases to trimming and J lost 2 bases, with 11 bases between them. Germline lookup yields CDR1 SGHKS and CDR2 YYEKEE (reference sequence). The CDR3 length is 15 residues. The CDR3 DNA reads TGTGCCAGCAGCTTTTCAGGGCTGGCTGGAAACACCATATATTTT. Amino acids: CASSFSGLAGNTIYF.

This chain joins TRBV9 and TRBJ1-2; TRBD1 matches at 7 bases. Trimming at V came to 0 bases and at J to 2 bases, leaving 4 bases not matched to a gene. The length of the CDR3 is 15 residues. Germline CDR1 is SGDLS and CDR2 is YYNGEE. The CDR3 region is CASSVGTGANYGYTF. CDR3 nucleotides: TGTGCCAGCAGCGTAGGGACAGGCGCCAACTATGGCTACACCTTC. The full variable domain, its missing parts supplied by reference TRBV9 and TRBJ1-2, is DSGVTQTPKHLITATGQRVTLRCSPRSGDLSVYWYQQSLDQGLQFLIQYYNGEERAKGNILERFSAQQFPDLHSELNLSSLELGDSALYFCASSVGTGANYGYTFGSGTRLTVV.

This chain joins TRBV15 and TRBJ1-3, with 7 bases fitting TRBD1. Germline V lookup: CDR1 LNHNV, CDR2 YYDKDF (reference sequence). Germline trimming cut 0 bases from V and 2 bases from J; bases unmatched to any gene: 7. This CDR3 region has 17 residues. Here the CDR3 DNA reads TGTGCCACCAGCAGAGATCGGGGAGGGGGCACTGGAAACACCATATATTTT. Translating it yields CATSRDRGGGTGNTIYF.

The V and J genes are TRBV7-2 and TRBJ2-7; the D gene is possibly TRBD1 (5 bases). The CDR3 sequence is 14 residues long. Per germline, CDR1 SGHTA and CDR2 FQGNSA. V dropped 3 bases and J dropped 1 base, with 10 bases sitting between them. This chain's CDR3 is CASSFTRASYEQYF. CDR3 DNA: TGTGCCAGCAGCTTCACCAGGGCTTCCTACGAGCAGTACTTC.

This clone was detected once. V is TRBV30 and J is TRBJ1-2; D remains unclear. The V gene lost 4 bases and the J gene lost 6 bases, with 9 bases spanning the gap. Germline V lookup: CDR1 GTSNPN, CDR2 SVGIG (reference sequence). This CDR3 region has 11 residues. DNA of the CDR3: TGTGCCTGGAATGGACCCGATGGCTACACCTTC. Translation gives CAWNGPDGYTF.

CDR3 sequence reads: CASSESRLGLNYGYTF. DNA for the CDR3: TGTGCCAGCAGTGAATCCAGGTTAGGCCTTAACTATGGCTACACCTTC. The chain couples TRBV25-1 to TRBJ1-2; D not resolved. V shed 1 base and J shed 1 base, with 13 bases lying between them. Germline-derived CDR1 and CDR2 are MGHDK and SYGVNS. The CDR3 loop spans 16 amino acids.

The chain joins TRBV30 to TRBJ1-4; no clear D. Germline V CDR1 and CDR2: GTSNPN, SVGIG (reference sequence). V shed 1 base and J shed 4 bases, with 4 bases lying between them. The CDR3 runs 12 residues. The CDR3 region has the DNA TGTGCCTGGAGTGGGGATAATGAAAAACTGTTTTTT. It specifies CAWSGDNEKLFF.

The chain links TRBV4-2 to TRBJ1-1; 7 bases agree with TRBD1. Germline V gives CDR1 LGHNA, CDR2 YNFKEQ. The CDR3 is made up of 14 amino acids. Losses at the gene ends were 0 bases for V and 7 bases for J; bases not matched to a gene: 5. The CDR3 loop reads CASSQETGRDEAFF. CDR3 bases: TGTGCCAGCAGCCAAGAGACAGGGAGGGATGAAGCTTTCTTT.

V is TRBV19 and J is TRBJ1-3; D is unclear. CDR3 length equals 9 residues. The germline V gene has CDR1 LNHDA and CDR2 SQIVND (reference sequence). Trimming took off 11 bases at V and 7 bases at J, with 6 bases between the two ends. The CDR3 DNA follows: TGTGCCGGAGTGAACACCATATATTTT. Its protein is CAGVNTIYF.

The chain recombines TRBV5-1 with TRBJ2-2; the match to TRBD2 covers 8 bases. Per the germline V gene, CDR1 is SGHRS and CDR2 is YFSETQ. V was pared by 2 bases and J by 5 bases, with 8 bases of the junction left unmatched. CDR3 length: 16 amino acids. Here the CDR3 DNA reads TGCGCCAGCAGCTTCAGCCCAGCGGGAGAAACCGGGGAGCTGTTTTTT. It codes for CASSFSPAGETGELFF.

The rearrangement joins TRBV15 to TRBJ2-4; no reliable D call. The CDR3 is 13 residues long. The germline V gene encodes CDR1 LNHNV and CDR2 YYDKDF (reference sequence). V was shortened by 5 bases and J by 4 bases, with 9 bases between the two germline ends. CDR3 sequence: CATSLDVKNIQYF. DNA of the CDR3: TGTGCCACCAGCCTGGACGTAAAAAACATTCAGTACTTC. Variable domain in full (rest from reference TRBV15 and TRBJ2-4): DAMVIQNPRYQVTQFGKPVTLSCSQTLNHNVMYWYQQKSSQAPKLLFHYYDKDFNNEADTPDNFQSRRPNTSFCFLDIRSPGLGDTAMYLCATSLDVKNIQYFGAGTRLSVL.

The chain recombines TRBV4-3 with TRBJ2-3; perhaps TRBD2 as D (6 bases). The CDR3 is 15 residues long. The V gene lost 0 bases and the J gene lost 11 bases, with 18 bases spanning the gap. CDR1 and CDR2 from the germline V gene are LGHNA and YSLEER. The CDR3 here is CASSQDQGSGKGQYF. DNA for the CDR3: TGCGCCAGCAGCCAAGATCAGGGTAGCGGAAAGGGGCAGTATTTT.

This clone was counted between two and nine times. The chain couples TRBV2 to TRBJ1-5; 8 bases map to TRBD1. From germline, CDR1 is SNHLY and CDR2 FYNNEI. V lost 7 bases and J lost 7; bases outside the gene matches: 9. This CDR3 has 14 residues. CDR3 DNA: TGTGCCAGCATGACGGACAGGGTCAACCAGCCCCAGCATTTT. Its protein product is CASMTDRVNQPQHF.

This clone was recorded a few times. This chain uses TRBV4-1 with TRBJ2-1; D is uncertain. Germline V gene data show CDR1 as MGHRA and CDR2 as YSYEKL. Trimming pared 0 bases from V and 4 bases from J, leaving 10 bases between. The CDR3 is 15 residues long. CDR3 region: CASSQDGQDYNEQFF. In DNA form, the CDR3 reads TGCGCCAGCAGCCAAGATGGGCAGGATTACAATGAGCAGTTCTTC.

The rearrangement uses TRBV9 and TRBJ2-3; D remains unclear. The V end lost 5 bases, the J end lost 2 bases, and 12 bases lay between the germline ends. Germline values: CDR1 SGDLS, CDR2 YYNGEE. The CDR3 totals 14 residues. The CDR3 loop is CASSVYSLTDTQYF. CDR3 in DNA: TGTGCCAGCAGTGTGTACAGCCTCACAGATACGCAGTATTTT.

This chain uses TRBV4-1 with TRBJ2-3, with TRBD1 matching over 7 bases. V lost 3 bases to trimming and J lost 5 bases; unmatched junction nucleotides: 17. This CDR3 is 18 amino acids long. Per germline, CDR1 MGHRA and CDR2 YSYEKL. The CDR3 nucleotides read TGCGCCAGCAGCCAGAGGGGGCCGCGGGCCCTAGGCCGAGATACGCAGTATTTT. Protein: CASSQRGPRALGRDTQYF.

The chain is built from TRBV28 and TRBJ2-5; possibly TRBD1 for D (5 bases). V lost 6 bases and J lost 9, with 14 bases in between. The CDR3 has 12 amino acids. Germline loops: CDR1 MDHEN, CDR2 SYDVKM. Written as DNA, the CDR3 is TGTGCCAGCAGGCAGGGTTTCTCGGCCCAGTACTTC. It translates to CASRQGFSAQYF.

The chain joins TRBV11-1 to TRBJ1-1, with D unresolved. The germline V gene has CDR1 SGHAT and CDR2 FQDESV (reference sequence). The CDR3 spans 12 residues. With 5 bases removed from V and 6 bases from J, the gap between germline ends came to 10 bases. The CDR3 is CASSPDEPEAFF. The CDR3 nucleotides are TGTGCCAGCAGCCCCGACGAGCCTGAAGCTTTCTTT.